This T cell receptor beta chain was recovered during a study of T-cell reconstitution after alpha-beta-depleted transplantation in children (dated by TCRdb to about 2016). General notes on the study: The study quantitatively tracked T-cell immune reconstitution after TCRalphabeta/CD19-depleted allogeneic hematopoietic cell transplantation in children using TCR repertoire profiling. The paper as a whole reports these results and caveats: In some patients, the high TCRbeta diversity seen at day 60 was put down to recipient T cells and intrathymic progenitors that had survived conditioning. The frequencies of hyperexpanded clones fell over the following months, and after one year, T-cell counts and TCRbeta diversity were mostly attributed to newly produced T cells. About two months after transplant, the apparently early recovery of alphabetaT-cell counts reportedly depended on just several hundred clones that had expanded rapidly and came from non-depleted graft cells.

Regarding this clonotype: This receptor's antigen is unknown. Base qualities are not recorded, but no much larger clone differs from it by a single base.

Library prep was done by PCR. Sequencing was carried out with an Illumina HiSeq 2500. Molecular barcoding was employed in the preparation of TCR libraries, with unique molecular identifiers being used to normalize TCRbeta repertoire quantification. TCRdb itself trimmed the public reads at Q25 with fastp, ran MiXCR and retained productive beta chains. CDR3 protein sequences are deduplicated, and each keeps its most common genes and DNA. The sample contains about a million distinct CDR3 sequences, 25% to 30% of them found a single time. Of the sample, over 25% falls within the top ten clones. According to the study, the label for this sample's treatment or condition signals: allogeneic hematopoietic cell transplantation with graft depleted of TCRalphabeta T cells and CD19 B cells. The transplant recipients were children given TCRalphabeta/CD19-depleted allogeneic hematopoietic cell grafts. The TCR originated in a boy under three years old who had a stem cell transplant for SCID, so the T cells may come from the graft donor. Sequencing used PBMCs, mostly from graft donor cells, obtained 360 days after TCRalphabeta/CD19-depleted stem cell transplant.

In nucleotides, the sequence is TGTGCCAGCTCACCAGACACTGCGAGGGAGCAGTACTTC. Translated, it gives CASSPDTAREQYF. Rearrangement joined TRBV18 to TRBJ2-7; too little of a D gene remains to name it. According to the germline V gene, CDR1 reads KGHSH and CDR2 reads LQKENI. V is pared back by 2 bases and J by 7 bases, with 12 bases lying between the germline termini. The cysteine opens and the phenylalanine closes a CDR3 of 13 amino acids. CDR3 DNA is the only sequence kept; it has 39 bases, read in frame from the first base.